The clone carrying this TCR beta chain was seen more than once but under ten times. The data derive from a study of blood T cell repertoires in COVID-19. Study-wide background: T cells, B-cell-depleted T cells, or PBMCs provided the cDNA or gDNA that served as material.

Original processing methods: How many nucleated cells were present was estimated from reference gene primer amplification. Libraries were prepared by immunoSEQ multiplex PCR; TCRdb keeps only in-frame clonotypes and omits some of them. V and J calls and clone size are those listed in that table; D and trimming were worked out from the DNA. The data contain roughly 250,000 clones, about 80% of them singletons. The germline V and J ends were trimmed by 2 bases and 3 bases, with 8 bases remaining between them. This CDR3 has 13 amino acids. CDR1 is LGHDT and CDR2 is YNNKEL in the germline V gene (reference sequence).

The clonotype comes from an elderly woman with acute or convalescent COVID-19. The rearrangement joins TRBV3-1 (or the pseudogene TRBV3-2) to TRBJ2-7, with unresolved D. Sequencing used peripheral blood. Written as DNA, the CDR3 is TGTGCCAGCAGCCAACAGGAACTCTACGAGCAGTACTTC. Amino acid sequence: CASSQQELYEQYF.